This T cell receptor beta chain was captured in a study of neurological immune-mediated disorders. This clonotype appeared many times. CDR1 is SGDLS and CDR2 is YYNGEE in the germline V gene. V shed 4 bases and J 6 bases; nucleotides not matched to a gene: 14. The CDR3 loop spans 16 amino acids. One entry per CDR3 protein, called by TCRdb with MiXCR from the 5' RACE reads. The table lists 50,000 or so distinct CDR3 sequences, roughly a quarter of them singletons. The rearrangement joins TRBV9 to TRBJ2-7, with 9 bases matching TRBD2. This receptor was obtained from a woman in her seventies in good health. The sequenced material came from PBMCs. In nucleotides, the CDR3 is TGTGCCAGCAGCCCCACGTTAGCGGGAGCCTGGTCCGAGCAGTACTTC. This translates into CASSPTLAGAWSEQYF.